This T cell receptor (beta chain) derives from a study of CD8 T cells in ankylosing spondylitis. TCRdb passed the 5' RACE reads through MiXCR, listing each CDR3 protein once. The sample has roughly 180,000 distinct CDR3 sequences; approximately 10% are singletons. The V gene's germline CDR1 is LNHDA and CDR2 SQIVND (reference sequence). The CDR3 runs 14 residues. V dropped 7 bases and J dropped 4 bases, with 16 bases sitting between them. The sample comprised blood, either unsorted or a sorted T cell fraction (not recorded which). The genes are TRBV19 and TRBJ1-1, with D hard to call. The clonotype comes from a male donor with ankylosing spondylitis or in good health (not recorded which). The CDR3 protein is CASTFTGSITEAFF. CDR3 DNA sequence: TGTGCCAGTACCTTTACGGGGTCTATCACTGAAGCTTTCTTT.